The entry below describes one T cell receptor (beta chain). The data belong to a study of T cells expressing NK-cell markers. TCRdb derives one entry per CDR3 protein from the 5' RACE reads, leaving out DNA. The ten top clones account for under 1.5%, within a sample of roughly 450,000 distinct CDR3 sequences. The CDR3 is 15 residues long. The germline gives CDR1 MNHNS, CDR2 SASEGT. Input material: blood T cells: a sorted CD56 or NKG2C T cell subset, CD4+ or CD8+ T cells, or bulk PBMC T cells (not recorded which). This sequence was found in a woman aged 50 to 60 in good health. The chain uses TRBV6-1 and TRBJ2-1. The CDR3 reads CASSELRGFYNEQFF.